This paragraph reports one T cell receptor beta chain. RNA transcripts provided the source from which TCR beta CDR3 regions were amplified. The HTBI primer set drove a first-round RT-PCR of the TCR CDR3. TCRdb re-called the multiplex PCR reads through MiXCR, storing one row per CDR3 protein. The table records about 400,000 distinct CDR3 sequences, about 13% of them present only once. The data derive from a study of T cells in Graves' hyperthyroidism and ophthalmopathy. The germline CDR1 and CDR2 sequences are SGHRS and YFSETQ. Trimming pared 4 bases from V and 6 bases from J, leaving 6 bases between. The CDR3 is made up of 11 amino acids.

V gene TRBV5-1 combines with J gene TRBJ2-3; D not certain. The origin of this receptor is a woman aged 18-30 years with Graves' hyperthyroidism. The sample consisted of blood. Here the CDR3 DNA reads TGCGCCAGCAGCACCCTTGATACGCAGTATTTT. Protein product: CASSTLDTQYF.